This TCR beta chain was retrieved from a study of tumor and adjacent non-tumor tissue in lung cancer. The CDR3 contains 12 residues. The germline CDR1 and CDR2 sequences are MNHNS and SASEGT. Trimming left V 2 bases short and J 6 bases short, with 5 bases between. Concerning this clonotype: A much larger clone is a single base away; this may be a read error.

RNA was extracted from bulk tissue without any cell sorting. More than 3 cm separated this lung sample from the edge of the tumor. Three rounds of nested PCR, following a modified ARM-PCR protocol, produced the TCRbeta library. TCRdb called the multiplex PCR reads again in MiXCR, with one record for every CDR3 protein. The sample lists about 100,000 distinct CDR3 sequences; about 62% were seen once. This receptor was identified in a man aged 25 to 45 with non-small cell lung cancer. The sample consisted of distant non-tumor lung tissue. The chain combines TRBV6-1 with TRBJ2-1; D not certain. The CDR3 DNA sequence: TGTGCCAGCAGTGAATGGCGCAATGAGCAGTTCTTC. Protein sequence: CASSEWRNEQFF.